This T cell receptor (beta chain) stems from a study of T cells in Graves' hyperthyroidism and ophthalmopathy. Authors of the study amplified TCR beta CDR3 regions from RNA transcripts. Carried out on the TCR CDR3, a first-round RT-PCR used the HTBI primer set. A single record per CDR3 protein comes from TCRdb applying MiXCR to the multiplex PCR reads. The table records over 650,000 distinct CDR3 sequences, about a sixth of them present only once. This clonotype occurred many times. CDR1 and CDR2 from the germline V gene are LGHNT and FRNRAP. V gave up 4 bases and J gave up 5 bases; unmatched junction bases: 12. The CDR3 spans 16 residues. In patients aged 18 to 65, hyperthyroidism was newly diagnosed, with duration under 2 months.

Sequenced sample: blood. V gene TRBV12-5 combines with J gene TRBJ2-5; 8 positions match TRBD1. The sequence was obtained from a man between 18 and 29 years old with Graves' hyperthyroidism. The CDR3 DNA follows: TGTGCTAGTGGTTCTCTGGGCAGGGGGCGCCGGGAGACCCAGTACTTC. Translation: CASGSLGRGRRETQYF. Based on the CDR3 plus reference TRBV12-5 and TRBJ2-5, the full variable domain is DARVTQTPRHKVTEMGQEVTMRCQPILGHNTVFWYRQTMMQGLELLAYFRNRAPLDDSGMPKDRFSAEMPDATLATLKIQPSEPRDSAVYFCASGSLGRGRRETQYFGPGTRLLVL.